The next 19 T cell receptor beta chains were all read from a single sample in a study of breast tumors, draining lymph nodes, adjacent tissues. Breast cancer patients provided tissue from their axillary draining lymph nodes. TCRdb re-called the multiplex PCR reads with MiXCR, one entry per CDR3 protein. The sample records 130,000 or so distinct CDR3 sequences, about 30% being singletons. Sequencing input: axillary lymph node tissue. All receptors derive from a female donor with breast cancer. Some clones in this sample may be carry-over from other donors' samples.

The sample holds many counts of this clonotype. The J gene is TRBJ1-2, the V gene TRBV6-2 or TRBV6-3; no reliable D call. The germline V and J ends were trimmed by 5 bases and 4 bases, with 14 bases remaining between them. CDR3 length equals 14 residues. Germline V gene sequence: CDR1 MNHEY, CDR2 SVGEGT. In DNA form, the CDR3 reads TGTGCCAGCAGTGTACACCACCTCGCCTATGGCTACACCTTC. Amino acid sequence: CASSVHHLAYGYTF.

J is TRBJ2-5 and V is TRBV20-1, with no clear D. Trimming took 2 bases from V and 2 from J, leaving 9 bases between them. The CDR3 has 13 residues. Germline-derived CDR1 and CDR2 are DFQATT and SNEGSKA (reference sequence). In DNA form, the CDR3 reads TGCAGTGCTAGACCCGGTCCGCAAGAGACCCAGTACTTC. It codes for CSARPGPQETQYF.

This clonotype was seen many times. CDR3 DNA sequence: TGTGCCAGCAGTTCCGCCCGGGGGGCCGGCTACACCTTC. Residues: CASSSARGAGYTF. V is TRBV6-5 and J is TRBJ1-2; tentatively, D is TRBD1 (6 bases). The CDR3 sequence is 13 residues long. The V end was cut by 4 bases, the J end by 8 bases, with 14 bases between. Germline CDR1 MNHEY, CDR2 SVGAGI.

This clonotype was observed many times. The J gene is TRBJ2-1, the V gene TRBV28, with 12 bases identical to TRBD2. The CDR3 is 14 residues long. Germline CDR1 and CDR2: MDHEN and SYDVKM. The junction had 7 bases not matched to a gene; V was cut back by 6 bases and J by 10 bases. Here the CDR3 DNA reads TGTGCCAGCAGAGCTAGCGGGGGGGCCAAGGAGCAGTTCTTC. This sequence encodes CASRASGGAKEQFF.

There are many counts of this clonotype. V is TRBV6-6 and J is TRBJ2-1; the match to TRBD2 covers 12 bases. J lost 9 bases, V lost 5 bases, and 8 bases had no gene match. The CDR3 is made up of 15 amino acids. Germline V gene sequence: CDR1 MNHNY, CDR2 SVGAGI (reference sequence). CDR3 amino acids: CASSGLAGSQGEQFF. The CDR3 nucleotides are TGTGCCAGCAGTGGACTAGCGGGGAGCCAGGGTGAGCAGTTCTTC.

The sample holds many counts of this clonotype. The chain combines TRBV20-1 with TRBJ1-6, with 8 nucleotides matching TRBD1. V gave up 4 bases and J gave up 10 bases; unmatched junction bases: 6. The CDR3 loop spans 13 amino acids. The V gene's germline CDR1 is DFQATT and CDR2 SNEGSKA (reference sequence). CDR3 sequence reads: CSANGQGYSPLHF. The DNA for the CDR3 is TGCAGTGCTAACGGACAGGGCTACTCACCCCTCCACTTT.

This clonotype was seen ten or more times. J is TRBJ2-2 and V is TRBV6-5, with D perhaps matching TRBD1 (6 bases). The germline V gene has CDR1 MNHEY and CDR2 SVGAGI. V was cut by 10 bases and J by 7 bases, with 13 bases left in between. The CDR3 is 12 amino acids. The CDR3 is CATRGWVGELFF. The CDR3 DNA follows: TGTGCCACCAGGGGATGGGTCGGGGAGCTGTTTTTT.

The J gene is TRBJ1-3, the V gene TRBV20-1; perhaps TRBD1 as D (5 bases). V was clipped by 7 bases and J by 3 bases, with 13 bases between them. This CDR3 region has 13 residues. CDR1 is DFQATT and CDR2 is SNEGSKA in the germline V gene (reference sequence). The CDR3 nucleotides read TGCAGTGTTTCGGGGGTTGGTGGAAACACCATATATTTT. It yields the protein CSVSGVGGNTIYF.

This clonotype was seen repeatedly, ten times or more. V and J are TRBV11-3 and TRBJ2-1, with 9 bases aligning to TRBD2. The CDR3 covers 16 residues. With V trimmed by 4 bases and J by 4 bases, 8 bases remained unmatched. Germline CDR1 reads SGHNT; CDR2 reads YENEEA. The CDR3 region is CASSSSRTSAYNEQFF. DNA of the CDR3: TGTGCCAGCAGCTCCTCACGGACTAGCGCTTACAATGAGCAGTTCTTC.

This clonotype has ten or more counts. V and J are TRBV28 and TRBJ1-5; TRBD1 might be the D (6 bases). V was clipped by 7 bases and J by 6 bases, with 13 bases between them. Germline CDR1 MDHEN, CDR2 SYDVKM. The CDR3 length is 13 residues. CDR3 protein: CASTQGWSQPQHF. The CDR3 DNA is TGTGCCAGCACTCAGGGGTGGAGTCAGCCCCAGCATTTT.

In regard to this clonotype: Lacking the conserved final phenylalanine or tryptophan, this CDR3 likely reflects a read error. The chain carries TRBV15 and TRBJ2-7, with 9 bases matching TRBD1. Germline V gives CDR1 LNHNV, CDR2 YYDKDF (reference sequence). CDR3 size: 16 residues. CDR3 DNA sequence: TGTGCCGCCAGCAGAGATCGACAGGGGGGCCCCTACGAGCAGTACGCC. It codes for CAASRDRQGGPYEQYA.

The chain couples TRBV7-2 to TRBJ1-6; D is ambiguous. Germline assignment: CDR1 SGHTA and CDR2 FQGNSA. Between the trimmed V and J ends, which lost 5 bases and 8 bases, there was a span of 13 bases. The CDR3 is 14 amino acids. CDR3 DNA: TGTGCCAGCAGCCCCTCCGGGCTAGATTCACCCCTCCACTTT. Translating gives CASSPSGLDSPLHF.

Turning to this clonotype: The CDR3 carries no conserved terminal phenylalanine or tryptophan, so it likely arises from a read error. J is TRBJ2-3 and V is TRBV24-1; perhaps TRBD1 as D (6 bases). CDR1 KGHDR and CDR2 SFDVKD come from the germline V gene. The CDR3 loop spans 14 amino acids. Trimming pared 7 bases from V and 0 bases from J, leaving 10 bases between. CDR3 in DNA: TGTGCCACCAGAGGGACAAGGAGCACAGATACGCAGTATCTT. Residues: CATRGTRSTDTQYL.

This sequence joins TRBV12-3 or TRBV12-4 and TRBJ2-2; D is ambiguous. The germline V and J ends were trimmed by 10 bases and 4 bases, with 4 bases remaining between them. CDR3 length: 10 residues. Here the CDR3 reads CANFTGELFF. The CDR3 region has the DNA TGTGCCAATTTCACCGGGGAGCTGTTTTTT.

This clonotype appeared once. Just one base apart from a much larger clone, this may be a read error. The V gene is TRBV20-1, the J gene TRBJ2-4, with 7 bases identical to TRBD1. This CDR3 has 16 amino acids. The V gene end was trimmed by 2 bases and the J gene end by 6 bases; junction bases not matched to a gene: 13. The germline V gene encodes CDR1 DFQATT and CDR2 SNEGSKA (reference sequence). CDR3 bases: TGCAGTGCTAGAACCGACAGGGATCGGGGCAGAAACATTCAGTACTTC. This sequence encodes CSARTDRDRGRNIQYF.

V usage is TRBV5-5 and J usage is TRBJ1-6, with D unresolved. The CDR3 length is 16 residues. V shed 0 bases and J shed 10 bases, with 17 bases lying between them. Looked up from germline, CDR1 is SGHKS and CDR2 is YYEKEE (reference sequence). The CDR3 DNA follows: TGTGCCAGCAGCTTGGCATCGCTAGCGGGCGGATCACCCCTCCACTTT. It codes for CASSLASLAGGSPLHF. The complete variable domain, with remaining parts taken from reference TRBV5-5 and TRBJ1-6, reads DAGVTQSPTHLIKTRGQQVTLRCSPISGHKSVSWYQQVLGQGPQFIFQYYEKEERGRGNFPDRFSARQFPNYSSELNVNALLLGDSALYLCASSLASLAGGSPLHFGNGTRLTVT.

A remark on this clonotype: Because the CDR3 is missing its conserved closing phenylalanine or tryptophan, this is likely a read error. This chain connects TRBV5-1 to TRBJ1-4; D is ambiguous. CDR1 is SGHRS and CDR2 is YFSETQ in the germline V gene. This CDR3 spans 13 amino acids. The CDR3 nucleotides are TGCGCCAGCAGCTTAGACACTAATGAAAACCTGTTTCTT. It specifies CASSLDTNENLFL.

The J gene is TRBJ1-3, the V gene TRBV14, with TRBD1 matching 7 bases. The germline gives CDR1 SGHDN, CDR2 FVKESK. The V and J ends lost 3 bases and 8 bases, in that order; junction bases with no gene match: 7. The CDR3 is made up of 14 amino acids. The CDR3 DNA follows: TGTGCCAGCAGCCAGCAAGCAGGGGGGGACACCATATATTTT. Protein product: CASSQQAGGDTIYF.

This clonotype was seen repeatedly, ten times or more. This rearrangement joins TRBV6-5 to TRBJ1-4; D perhaps matches TRBD1 (5 bases). Germline CDR1 is MNHEY and CDR2 is SVGAGI. The CDR3 consists of 15 residues. Trimming shortened V by 2 bases and J by 0 bases, and 7 bases separated the two germline ends. CDR3 nucleotides: TGTGCCAGCAGTTACGAGACAGCAACTAATGAAAAACTGTTTTTT. Its protein is CASSYETATNEKLFF.